The entry below describes one TCR beta chain. What it binds is unknown. This sample's time point: sample taken at primary tumor resection. There were 72 donors, all of them untreated patients with early-stage non-small cell lung cancer. Tumor, nontumor lung or frozen PBMC supplied whole RNA, sequenced without sorting. This sample is part of a study of spatial heterogeneity in lung cancer. At the level of the study: The library had UMIs, and each TCR and UMI pair averaged more than ten raw reads. Study outcomes and limitations: Mutation tallies in tumors tracked expanded intratumoral alpha and beta TCR counts.

Germline CDR1 SGHTA, CDR2 FQGNSA. The length of the CDR3 is 18 residues. J lost 8 bases, V lost 1 base, and 10 bases had no gene match. Each CDR3 protein gets one entry after TCRdb re-called the 5' RACE reads with MiXCR. The data contain 9,000 to 13,000 distinct CDR3 sequences, approximately 8% of them singletons. This sequence joins TRBV7-2 and TRBJ2-3, with 15 nucleotides matching TRBD2. This material consisted of lung tumor tissue, taken at surgery. The clonotype originates from a male donor with early-stage non-small cell lung cancer. CDR3 coding DNA: TGTGCCAGCAGCTTAGAAGGGGGGACTAGCGGGAGGATTGGTACGCAGTATTTT. Its translation is CASSLEGGTSGRIGTQYF. Looking up the rest from reference TRBV7-2 and TRBJ2-3 gives the full variable domain: GAGVSQSPSNKVTEKGKDVELRCDPISGHTALYWYRQSLGQGLEFLIYFQGNSAPDKSGLPSDRFSAERTGGSVSTLTIQRTQQEDSAVYLCASSLEGGTSGRIGTQYFGPGTRLTVL.